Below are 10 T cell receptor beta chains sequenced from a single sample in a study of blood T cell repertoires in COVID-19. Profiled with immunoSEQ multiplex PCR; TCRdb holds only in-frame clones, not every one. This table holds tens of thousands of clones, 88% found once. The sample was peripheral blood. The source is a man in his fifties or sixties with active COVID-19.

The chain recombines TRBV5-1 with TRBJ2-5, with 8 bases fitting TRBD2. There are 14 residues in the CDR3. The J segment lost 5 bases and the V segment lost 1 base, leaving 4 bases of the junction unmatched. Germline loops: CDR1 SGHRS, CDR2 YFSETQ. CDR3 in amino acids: CASSLRAGVETQYF. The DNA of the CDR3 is TGCGCCAGCAGCTTGCGAGCGGGAGTGGAGACCCAGTACTTC. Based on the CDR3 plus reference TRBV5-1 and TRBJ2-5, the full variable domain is KAGVTQTPRYLIKTRGQQVTLSCSPISGHRSVSWYQQTPGQGLQFLFEYFSETQRNKGNFPGRFSGRQFSNSRSEMNVSTLELGDSALYLCASSLRAGVETQYFGPGTRLLVL.

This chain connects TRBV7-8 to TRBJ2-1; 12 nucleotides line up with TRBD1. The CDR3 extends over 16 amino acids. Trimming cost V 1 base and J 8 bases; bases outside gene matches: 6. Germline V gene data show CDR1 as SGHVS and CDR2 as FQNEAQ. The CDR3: CASSLVRGTGGYEQFF. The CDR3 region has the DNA TGTGCCAGCAGCTTAGTACGTGGGACAGGGGGCTATGAGCAGTTCTTC.

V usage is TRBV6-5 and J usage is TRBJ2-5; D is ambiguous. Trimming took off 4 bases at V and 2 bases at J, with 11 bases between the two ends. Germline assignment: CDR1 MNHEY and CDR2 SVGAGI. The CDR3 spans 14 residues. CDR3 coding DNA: TGTGCCAGCAGTTTCGACATCCTACAAGAGACCCAGTACTTC. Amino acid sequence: CASSFDILQETQYF.

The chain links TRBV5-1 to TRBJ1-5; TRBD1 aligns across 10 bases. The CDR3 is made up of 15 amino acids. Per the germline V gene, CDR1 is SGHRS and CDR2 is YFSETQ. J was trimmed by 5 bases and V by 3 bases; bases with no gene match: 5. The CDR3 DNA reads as TGCGCCAGCAGCTCCGGGACAGGGGAGGATCAGCCCCAGCATTTT. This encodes CASSSGTGEDQPQHF.

This chain's CDR3 is CACLKLTATYEQYF. DNA of the CDR3: TGTGCCTGCCTTAAATTGACAGCTACCTACGAGCAGTACTTC. This chain joins TRBV30 and TRBJ2-7; a possible D gene is TRBD1 (5 bases). CDR1 is GTSNPN, CDR2 SVGIG, per germline (reference sequence). Trimming took off 6 bases at V and 2 bases at J, with 17 bases between the two ends. The CDR3 contains 14 residues.

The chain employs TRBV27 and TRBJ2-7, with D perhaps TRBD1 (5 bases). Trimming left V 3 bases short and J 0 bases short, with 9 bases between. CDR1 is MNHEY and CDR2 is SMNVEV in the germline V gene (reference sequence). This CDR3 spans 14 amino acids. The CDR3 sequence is CASSLARDSYEQYF. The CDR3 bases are TGTGCCAGCAGTTTGGCCAGGGACTCCTACGAGCAGTACTTC.

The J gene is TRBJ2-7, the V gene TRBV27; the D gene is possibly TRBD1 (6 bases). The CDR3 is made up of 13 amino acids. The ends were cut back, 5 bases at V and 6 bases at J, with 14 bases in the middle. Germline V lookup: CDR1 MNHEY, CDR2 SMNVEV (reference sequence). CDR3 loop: CASSIDGQFEQYF. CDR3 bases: TGTGCCAGCAGTATAGACGGACAGTTCGAGCAGTACTTC.

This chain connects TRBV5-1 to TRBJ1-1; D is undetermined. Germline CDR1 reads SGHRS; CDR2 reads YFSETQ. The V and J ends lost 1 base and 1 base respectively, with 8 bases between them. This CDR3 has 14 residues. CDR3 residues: CASSLTDENTEAFF. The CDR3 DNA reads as TGCGCCAGCAGCTTGACAGACGAGAACACTGAAGCTTTCTTT.

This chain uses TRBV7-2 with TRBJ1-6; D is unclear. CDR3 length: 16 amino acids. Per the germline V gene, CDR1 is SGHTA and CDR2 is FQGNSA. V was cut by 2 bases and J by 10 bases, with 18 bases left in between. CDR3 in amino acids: CASSLRLAGIGSPLHF. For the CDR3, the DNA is TGTGCCAGCAGCTTAAGGTTGGCGGGGATAGGGTCACCCCTCCACTTT.

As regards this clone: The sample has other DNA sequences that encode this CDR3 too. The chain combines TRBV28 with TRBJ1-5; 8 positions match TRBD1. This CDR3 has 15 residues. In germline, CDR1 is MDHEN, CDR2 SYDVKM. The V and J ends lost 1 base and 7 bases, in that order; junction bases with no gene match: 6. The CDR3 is CASSLSGQGGQPQHF. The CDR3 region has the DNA TGTGCCAGCAGTTTATCCGGACAGGGAGGACAGCCCCAGCATTTT.